These 26 T cell receptor beta chains were all obtained from the same sample, sequenced in a study of vaccination effects on CD4 cells after COVID-19. No antigens are known for them. Antigen-specific CD4+ T cells were expanded (with viral peptide pools) by the ViraFEST assay ahead of sequencing. Investigators separated out CD4+ T cells once around nine days of culture had passed. The assay was immunoSEQ multiplex PCR, and TCRdb's table has in-frame clones only and misses some. The sample has 70,000 to 95,000 clones, around four fifths seen once. Sequences were derived from CD4+ T cells from PBMCs cultured with HCoV-229E spike peptides, sampled before COVID-19 vaccination. These receptors came from a human donor who received a COVID-19 vaccine.

V is TRBV7-2 and J is TRBJ2-7, with 10 bases identical to TRBD1. Germline values: CDR1 SGHTA, CDR2 FQGNSA. The CDR3 is made up of 14 amino acids. V lost 5 bases, J lost 3 bases, and 4 bases stayed unmatched. The CDR3 sequence: CASSPRTGGYEQYV. Written as DNA, the CDR3 is TGTGCCAGCAGCCCTAGGACAGGGGGCTACGAGCAGTACGTC.

The chain employs TRBV6-4 and TRBJ2-7; no reliable D call. CDR1 is MRHNA and CDR2 is SNTAGT in the germline V gene. This CDR3 has 17 residues. Trimming stripped 5 bases from V and 4 bases from J, with 24 bases between. CDR3 in amino acids: CASSSASAPTCCYEQYV. As DNA, the CDR3 is TGTGCCAGCAGTTCGGCATCAGCTCCTACTTGCTGTTACGAGCAGTACGTC.

This chain links TRBV9 with TRBJ2-2; D call uncertain. The length of the CDR3 is 15 residues. Germline CDR1 reads SGDLS; CDR2 reads YYNGEE. The V end was cut by 0 bases, the J end by 3 bases, with 9 bases between. The CDR3 loop is CASSVEGLYTGELFF. The CDR3 nucleotides are TGTGCCAGCAGCGTAGAAGGGTTGTACACCGGGGAGCTGTTTTTT.

This clone has more than one count but fewer than ten. The chain has TRBV7-9 and TRBJ1-1; D is uncertain. The CDR3 totals 12 residues. The germline V gene encodes CDR1 SEHNR and CDR2 FQNEAQ (reference sequence). Trimming stripped 3 bases from V and 3 bases from J, with 5 bases between. Written as DNA, the CDR3 is TGTGCCAGCAGCTTGCTGCACACTGAAGCTTTCTTT. This encodes CASSLLHTEAFF.

This chain connects TRBV5-8 to TRBJ2-2; TRBD1 matches at 7 bases. V lost 8 bases to trimming and J lost 2 bases; unmatched junction nucleotides: 9. Germline loops: CDR1 SGHTS, CDR2 YDEGEE. There are 15 residues in the CDR3. DNA of the CDR3: TGTGCCAGTCACTCGGGACAGTCAAACACCGGGGAGCTGTTTTTT. The encoded protein is CASHSGQSNTGELFF. The entire variable domain, with the rest obtained from reference TRBV5-8 and TRBJ2-2, is as follows: EAGVTQSPTHLIKTRGQQATLRCSPISGHTSVYWYQQALGLGLQFLLWYDEGEERNRGNFPPRFSGRQFPNYSSELNVNALELEDSALYLCASHSGQSNTGELFFGEGSRLTVL.

The CDR3 nucleotides are TGCGCCAGCAGCCAAGAAGTATCCCAAAACACCGGGGAGCTGTTTTTT. Translating it yields CASSQEVSQNTGELFF. The chain links TRBV4-3 to TRBJ2-2; no clear D. Germline CDR1 LGHNA, CDR2 YSLEER. V lost 0 bases and J lost 2, with 10 bases in between. CDR3 length: 16 residues.

In its sample, this clone was seen a few times. The J gene is TRBJ1-2, the V gene TRBV3-1 (or the pseudogene TRBV3-2); the D is unclear. The V end lost 1 base, the J end lost 7 bases, and 7 bases lay between the germline ends. Germline-derived CDR1 and CDR2 are LGHDT and YNNKEL (reference sequence). The CDR3 contains 12 residues. The CDR3 here is CASSQGRIGYTF. CDR3 DNA sequence: TGTGCCAGCAGCCAAGGGCGAATTGGCTACACCTTC.

In nucleotides, the CDR3 is TGTGGGATTCGGGACACATACCCCTATGGCTACACCTTC. Protein sequence: CGIRDTYPYGYTF. The rearrangement uses TRBV6-5 and TRBJ1-2, with a tentative D call TRBD1 (6 bases). Germline V gene lookup returns CDR1 MNHEY and CDR2 SVGAGI. This CDR3 has 13 residues.

The CDR3 nucleotides are TGTGCCAGCACAACGAACCGGGATCACGGCTACACCTTC. Amino acid sequence: CASTTNRDHGYTF. This rearrangement joins TRBV6-5 to TRBJ1-2; no firm D call. The V end lost 7 bases, the J end lost 8 bases, and 17 bases lay between the germline ends. CDR1 and CDR2 from the germline V gene are MNHEY and SVGAGI. The CDR3 contains 13 residues.

The gene calls are TRBV5-1 and TRBJ1-3, with D unresolved. CDR3 length equals 13 residues. With 0 bases removed from V and 1 base from J, the gap between germline ends came to 2 bases. Germline V lookup: CDR1 SGHRS, CDR2 YFSETQ. CDR3 residues: CASSLGSGNTIYF. CDR3 in DNA: TGCGCCAGCAGCTTGGGGTCTGGAAACACCATATATTTT.

This chain uses TRBV6-5 with TRBJ2-5; 11 bases line up with TRBD2. The J segment lost 2 bases and the V segment lost 6 bases, leaving 2 bases of the junction unmatched. CDR3 size: 14 residues. Germline values: CDR1 MNHEY, CDR2 SVGAGI. The CDR3 region has the DNA TGTGCCAGCAGGAGACTAGCGGGACAAGAGACCCAGTACTTC. This encodes CASRRLAGQETQYF.

V usage is TRBV6-5 and J usage is TRBJ1-6; TRBD1 agrees at 8 bases. The germline gives CDR1 MNHEY, CDR2 SVGAGI. Germline trimming cut 0 bases from V and 5 bases from J; bases unmatched to any gene: 3. This CDR3 region has 16 residues. In nucleotides, the CDR3 is TGTGCCAGCAGTTACTCCGGGACAGGAAATAATTCACCCCTCCACTTT. Its translation: CASSYSGTGNNSPLHF.

In this sample, this clone turned up a few times. The genes are TRBV4-1 and TRBJ2-2, with TRBD2 identical over 15 bases. Germline V gene lookup returns CDR1 MGHRA and CDR2 YSYEKL. V was clipped by 3 bases and J by 4 bases; unmatched bases: 6. CDR3 size: 18 residues. The CDR3 region has the DNA TGCGCCAGCAGCCAGGGACTAGCGGGGGGAAGGATCACCGGGGAGCTGTTTTTT. This sequence encodes CASSQGLAGGRITGELFF.

This clone appeared a single time. V gene TRBV2 combines with J gene TRBJ2-7; D may be TRBD1 (5 bases). The CDR3 loop spans 13 amino acids. Germline V gives CDR1 SNHLY, CDR2 FYNNEI. Between the trimmed V and J ends, which lost 5 bases and 3 bases, there was a span of 11 bases. CDR3 in amino acids: CASSFRDYYEQYV. DNA for the CDR3: TGTGCCAGCAGTTTCAGGGATTACTACGAGCAGTACGTC.

V usage is TRBV7-2 and J usage is TRBJ2-3, with D possibly matching TRBD1 (6 bases). The V gene lost 5 bases and the J gene lost 6 bases, with 18 bases spanning the gap. The CDR3 has 15 amino acids. Germline CDR1 and CDR2: SGHTA and FQGNSA. The CDR3 sequence: CASSTTGLGADTQYF. In DNA, the CDR3 is TGTGCCAGCAGCACAACAGGGTTGGGGGCGGATACGCAGTATTTT.

The chain uses TRBV6-6 and TRBJ1-4; perhaps TRBD1 as D (5 bases). The CDR3 consists of 13 residues. V dropped 6 bases and J dropped 7 bases, with 12 bases sitting between them. Germline V gene sequence: CDR1 MNHNY, CDR2 SVGAGI (reference sequence). The CDR3: CASRGQGGEKLFF. CDR3 DNA: TGTGCCAGCAGGGGCCAGGGTGGTGAAAAACTGTTTTTT.

The chain joins TRBV25-1 to TRBJ1-6; possibly TRBD1 for D (6 bases). Trimming stripped 3 bases from V and 7 bases from J, with 16 bases between. The germline gives CDR1 MGHDK, CDR2 SYGVNS. This CDR3 has 16 amino acids. CDR3 protein: CASSEGRGQFNSPLHF. The CDR3 DNA sequence: TGTGCCAGCAGTGAGGGGCGGGGACAATTCAATTCACCCCTCCACTTT.

The chain joins TRBV5-1 to TRBJ2-6; 12 bases agree with TRBD1. The CDR3 consists of 18 residues. V gave up 4 bases and J gave up 0 bases; unmatched junction bases: 5. Per the germline V gene, CDR1 is SGHRS and CDR2 is YFSETQ. The CDR3 bases are TGCGCCAGCAGCCGGGACAGGGGGCTAAGCTCTGGGGCCAACGTCCTGACTTTC. Translated: CASSRDRGLSSGANVLTF.

The chain uses TRBV3-1 (or the pseudogene TRBV3-2) and TRBJ2-5; D not certain. The CDR3 loop spans 16 amino acids. Trimming shortened V by 4 bases and J by 5 bases, and 20 bases separated the two germline ends. CDR1 is LGHDT, CDR2 YNNKEL, per germline (reference sequence). The CDR3 loop is CASSPGDLRPTETQYF. Written as DNA, the CDR3 is TGTGCCAGCAGCCCAGGAGATCTACGGCCTACGGAGACCCAGTACTTC.

The chain links TRBV2 to TRBJ1-1, with TRBD1 identical over 7 bases. V lost 5 bases, J lost 2 bases, and 5 bases stayed unmatched. CDR3 length: 14 amino acids. CDR1 and CDR2 (germline): SNHLY, FYNNEI. In DNA form, the CDR3 reads TGTGCCAGCAGTTCAACAGGGGACAACACTGAAGCTTTCTTT. Its protein is CASSSTGDNTEAFF.

V is TRBV11-2 and J is TRBJ1-2; D is unclear. Per germline, CDR1 SGHAT and CDR2 FQNNGV. This CDR3 region has 13 residues. Trimming took 3 bases from V and 8 from J, leaving 13 bases between them. The CDR3 here is CASSLSGDSGYTF. CDR3 DNA: TGTGCCAGCAGCTTGTCCGGGGATAGCGGCTACACCTTC.

This clone has only one observation. V gene TRBV9 combines with J gene TRBJ2-2; 10 bases fit TRBD1. CDR1 and CDR2 (germline): SGDLS, YYNGEE. V gave up 0 bases and J gave up 4 bases; unmatched junction bases: 6. This CDR3 is 17 amino acids long. CDR3 region: CASSVVGTGDRTGELFF. The CDR3 bases are TGTGCCAGCAGCGTAGTCGGGACAGGGGATCGCACCGGGGAGCTGTTTTTT.

This clone was detected once. This chain uses TRBV4-2 with TRBJ1-2; a possible D gene is TRBD1 (6 bases). The V end lost 2 bases, the J end lost 8 bases, and 21 bases lay between the germline ends. Looked up from germline, CDR1 is LGHNA and CDR2 is YNFKEQ. CDR3 size: 16 residues. The CDR3 DNA is TGTGCCAGCAGCCAACCATTACAGGGAAAATCTTCGGGCTACACCTTC. Amino acid sequence: CASSQPLQGKSSGYTF.

The CDR3 reads CASSLNPVNTEAFF. CDR3 coding DNA: TGTGCCAGCAGCCTTAACCCCGTGAACACTGAAGCTTTCTTT. The chain combines TRBV6-5 with TRBJ1-1; D remains ambiguous. CDR3 length equals 14 residues. V was cut by 6 bases and J by 0 bases, with 11 bases left in between. Germline V lookup: CDR1 MNHEY, CDR2 SVGAGI.

The chain has TRBV24-1 and TRBJ1-2, with D uncertain. Germline V gene sequence: CDR1 KGHDR, CDR2 SFDVKD. This CDR3 has 15 residues. Trimming shortened V by 4 bases and J by 2 bases, and 13 bases separated the two germline ends. The CDR3 loop reads CATSDTRGLNYGYTF. CDR3 in DNA: TGTGCCACCAGTGACACACGAGGCCTAAACTATGGCTACACCTTC.

There are a few counts of this clone. The J gene is TRBJ1-2, the V gene TRBV15, with D tentatively TRBD1 (5 bases). Per the germline V gene, CDR1 is LNHNV and CDR2 is YYDKDF (reference sequence). CDR3 size: 15 residues. V dropped 0 bases and J dropped 1 base, with 9 bases sitting between them. The CDR3, as DNA: TGTGCCACCAGCAGAGATCTCGGGGGTAACTATGGCTACACCTTC. This encodes CATSRDLGGNYGYTF.